This entry lists 13 T cell receptor beta chains sequenced from one sample in a study of T cell responses to AZD1222 COVID-19 vaccine. The protocol was immunoSEQ multiplex PCR, while the TCRdb copy is restricted to in-frame clones and leaves out a portion. The table lists 150,000 to 180,000 clones, about 88% of them singletons. Source: peripheral blood, taken after recovery from COVID-19. These receptors all come from an adult who had recovered from COVID-19.

The V and J genes are TRBV27 and TRBJ2-7; 8 nucleotides line up with TRBD2. V shed 6 bases and J 3 bases; nucleotides not matched to a gene: 4. Germline CDR1 is MNHEY and CDR2 is SMNVEV (reference sequence). The CDR3 loop spans 13 amino acids. CDR3 sequence reads: CASRYSGNYEQYF. The DNA for the CDR3 is TGTGCCAGCAGATATAGCGGGAACTACGAGCAGTACTTC.

V usage is TRBV19 and J usage is TRBJ1-4; 10 positions match TRBD1. V lost 5 bases and J lost 5; bases outside the gene matches: 2. The CDR3 consists of 14 residues. Per germline, CDR1 LNHDA and CDR2 SQIVND (reference sequence). The CDR3 sequence: CASSPGQGNEKLFF. As DNA, the CDR3 is TGTGCCAGTAGTCCGGGACAGGGGAATGAAAAACTGTTTTTT.

This clone was detected only a few times. The chain employs TRBV7-9 and TRBJ2-4, with D maybe TRBD1 (7 bases). Germline V lookup: CDR1 SEHNR, CDR2 FQNEAQ (reference sequence). This CDR3 has 12 amino acids. Trimming pared 1 base from V and 13 bases from J, leaving 11 bases between. CDR3 in DNA: TGTGCCAGCAGCTTAGGGGCGGGACAGCAGTACTTC. This gives the protein CASSLGAGQQYF.

The chain links TRBV3-1 (or the pseudogene TRBV3-2) to TRBJ1-2; D may be TRBD1 (6 bases). Between the trimmed V and J ends, which lost 0 bases and 6 bases, there was a span of 11 bases. The CDR3 runs 14 residues. CDR1 LGHDT and CDR2 YNNKEL come from the germline V gene (reference sequence). The CDR3 DNA reads TGTGCCAGCAGCCAAGAGGGGGCGATTAATGGCTACACCTTC. As protein: CASSQEGAINGYTF.

This clone was counted a single time. The rearrangement links TRBV27 to TRBJ2-7; the D gene could be TRBD1 or TRBD2 (5 bases each). The CDR3 consists of 13 residues. Germline lookup yields CDR1 MNHEY and CDR2 SMNVEV (reference sequence). V was cut by 6 bases and J by 1 base, with 10 bases left in between. CDR3 in DNA: TGTGCCAGCAGACCTTGGGGGTCCTACGAGCAGTACTTC. This gives the protein CASRPWGSYEQYF.

J is TRBJ2-2 and V is TRBV7-9, with 9 bases lining up with TRBD1. CDR1 and CDR2 (germline): SEHNR, FQNEAQ (reference sequence). The CDR3 extends over 16 amino acids. J lost 5 bases, V lost 6 bases, and 10 bases had no gene match. CDR3 nucleotides: TGTGCCAGCAGTCCCCATGGGACAGGGATGACCGGGGAGCTGTTTTTT. Its translation: CASSPHGTGMTGELFF. The variable domain in full, with the rest retrieved from reference TRBV7-9 and TRBJ2-2, is DTGVSQNPRHKITKRGQNVTFRCDPISEHNRLYWYRQTLGQGPEFLTYFQNEAQLEKSRLLSDRFSAERPKGSFSTLEIQRTEQGDSAMYLCASSPHGTGMTGELFFGEGSRLTVL.

The chain uses TRBV27 and TRBJ1-5; no clear D. This CDR3 has 14 amino acids. The V end lost 1 base, the J end lost 0 bases, and 4 bases lay between the germline ends. Germline V CDR1 and CDR2: MNHEY, SMNVEV (reference sequence). DNA for the CDR3: TGTGCCAGCAGTTTATTGGGTAGCAATCAGCCCCAGCATTTT. Translated: CASSLLGSNQPQHF.

This chain joins TRBV5-6 and TRBJ2-2, with a weak D call TRBD2 (6 bases). Trimming stripped 4 bases from V and 10 bases from J, with 17 bases between. Germline V lookup: CDR1 SGHDT, CDR2 YYEEEE. The CDR3 has 14 residues. The CDR3 is CASSPGGKGEELFF. DNA of the CDR3: TGTGCCAGCAGCCCCGGGGGAAAGGGCGAGGAGCTGTTTTTT.

The CDR3 DNA reads as TGCGCCAGCAGCCAAACCCGAGGAGGGAGAGGCTACGAGCAGTACTTC. Amino acids: CASSQTRGGRGYEQYF. The rearrangement links TRBV4-3 to TRBJ2-7; TRBD2 might be the D (6 bases). This CDR3 is built from 16 residues. V lost 2 bases and J lost 3, with 17 bases in between. Germline V CDR1 and CDR2: LGHNA, YSLEER.

This clone showed up just a few times. The chain combines TRBV5-6 with TRBJ1-4, with D possibly being TRBD1 (5 bases). V was clipped by 4 bases and J by 3 bases, with 13 bases between them. Per germline, CDR1 SGHDT and CDR2 YYEEEE. The CDR3 is made up of 15 amino acids. The CDR3 region is CASSAHGAANEKLFF. The CDR3 DNA reads as TGTGCCAGCAGCGCCCACGGGGCGGCTAATGAAAAACTGTTTTTT.

The table lists this clone with a count of one. The chain couples TRBV5-1 to TRBJ2-5; D may be TRBD2 (7 bases). Germline V CDR1 and CDR2: SGHRS, YFSETQ. Trimming stripped 5 bases from V and 4 bases from J, with 21 bases between. The CDR3 contains 16 residues. Here the CDR3 DNA reads TGCGCCAGCAGAGGGGGGGTTCGGACTGAGGGAGAGACCCAGTACTTC. This gives the protein CASRGGVRTEGETQYF.

The chain joins TRBV6-5 to TRBJ2-5; 8 nucleotides align to TRBD1. The CDR3 is 15 amino acids. V shed 5 bases and J 1 base; nucleotides not matched to a gene: 6. Germline CDR1 reads MNHEY; CDR2 reads SVGAGI. The CDR3 region is CASSRRTGGQETQYF. CDR3 nucleotide sequence: TGTGCCAGCAGTCGACGAACAGGGGGCCAAGAGACCCAGTACTTC.

V usage is TRBV21-1 and J usage is TRBJ2-7; the table names TRBD1, a call not compared with the DNA. TRBV21-1 is labeled a pseudogene. The CDR3 has 14 residues. CDR3 amino acids: CASSNRDRVYEQYF. The CDR3 DNA reads as TGTGCCAGCAGCAACCGGGACAGGGTCTACGAGCAGTACTTC.